A single TCR beta chain is shown here with its context. The antigen is not known. This sample is part of a study of radiotherapy plus CTLA-4 blockade in lung cancer. The study's findings and limits: Blood saw expansion of tumor-derived TCR clones after radiotherapy plus ipilimumab.

The V and J ends lost 4 bases and 2 bases, in that order; junction bases with no gene match: 14. Germline V gene data show CDR1 as MDHEN and CDR2 as SYDVKM. The CDR3 covers 17 residues. The data were produced by immunoSEQ multiplex PCR, yet TCRdb's version contains in-frame clones alone and is incomplete. The sample has roughly 90,000 clones; roughly 85% are singletons. The genes are TRBV28 and TRBJ2-7; TRBD2 matches 7 bases. This receptor was taken from a human donor with non-small cell lung cancer that progressed on radiotherapy plus ipilimumab. The sequences come from peripheral blood, collected from a patient treated with radiotherapy plus ipilimumab. The CDR3 is CASSSPFVGGPTYEQYF. In DNA form, the CDR3 reads TGTGCCAGCAGTTCCCCCTTCGTGGGAGGGCCAACCTACGAGCAGTACTTC.